The T cell receptor beta chain under discussion was sequenced for a study of blood T cell repertoires in COVID-19. Study at large: In each case, the material was cDNA or gDNA derived from T cells, B-cell-depleted T cells, or PBMCs.

Measured with immunoSEQ multiplex PCR; TCRdb has only the in-frame clones, and not every one. The sample comprises 190,000 or so clones, roughly 82% of which are singletons, and over 7% rests with the top ten. A word on this clone: Other DNA sequences in the same sample also yield this CDR3.

After removal of 4 bases from V and 4 bases from J, the junction contained 1 base not matched to a gene. CDR3 size: 13 residues. Germline V lookup: CDR1 LGHDT, CDR2 YNNKEL (reference sequence). The rearrangement links TRBV3-1 (or the pseudogene TRBV3-2) to TRBJ1-5; 7 positions match TRBD1. The TCR was taken from a woman aged 25-40 years who had recovered from COVID-19. Sequencing was done on a sample of PBMCs or T cells enriched from blood (not recorded which). The CDR3 nucleotides are TGTGCCAGCAGCCGACAGGGAAATCAGCCCCAGCATTTT. Translating it yields CASSRQGNQPQHF.